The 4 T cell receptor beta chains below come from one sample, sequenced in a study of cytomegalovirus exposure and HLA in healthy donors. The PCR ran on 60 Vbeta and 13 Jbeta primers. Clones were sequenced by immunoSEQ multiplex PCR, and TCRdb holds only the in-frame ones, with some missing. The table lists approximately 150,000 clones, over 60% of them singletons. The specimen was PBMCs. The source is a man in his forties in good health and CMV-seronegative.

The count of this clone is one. CDR3 protein: CASGNRAYTGELFF. CDR3 in DNA: TGTGCCAGCGGAAACAGGGCGTACACCGGGGAGCTGTTTTTT. This chain joins TRBV9 and TRBJ2-2; D possibly corresponds to TRBD1 (6 bases). Germline V gives CDR1 SGDLS, CDR2 YYNGEE. Trimming took off 7 bases at V and 3 bases at J, with 13 bases between the two ends. This CDR3 has 14 residues. The full variable domain, in which reference TRBV9 and TRBJ2-2 provide the parts outside the CDR3, is DSGVTQTPKHLITATGQRVTLRCSPRSGDLSVYWYQQSLDQGLQFLIQYYNGEERAKGNILERFSAQQFPDLHSELNLSSLELGDSALYFCASGNRAYTGELFFGEGSRLTVL.

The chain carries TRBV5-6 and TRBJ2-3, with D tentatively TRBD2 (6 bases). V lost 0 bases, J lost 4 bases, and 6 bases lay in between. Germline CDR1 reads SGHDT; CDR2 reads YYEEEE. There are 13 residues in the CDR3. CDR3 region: CASSLAGADTQYF. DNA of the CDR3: TGTGCCAGCAGCTTGGCGGGAGCAGATACGCAGTATTTT.

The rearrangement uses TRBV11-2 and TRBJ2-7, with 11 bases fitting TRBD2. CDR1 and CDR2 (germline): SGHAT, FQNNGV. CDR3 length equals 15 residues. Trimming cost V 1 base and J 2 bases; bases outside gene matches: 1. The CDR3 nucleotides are TGTGCCAGCAGCTTAGGACTAGCGGGGCCCTACGAGCAGTACTTC. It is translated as CASSLGLAGPYEQYF.

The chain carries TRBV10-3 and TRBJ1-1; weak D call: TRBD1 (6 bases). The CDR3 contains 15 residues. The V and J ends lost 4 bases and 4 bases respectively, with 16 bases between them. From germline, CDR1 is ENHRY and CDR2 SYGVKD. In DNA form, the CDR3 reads TGTGCCATCAGTGCGTCCCGGGACATTTCCACTGAAGCTTTCTTT. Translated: CAISASRDISTEAFF.